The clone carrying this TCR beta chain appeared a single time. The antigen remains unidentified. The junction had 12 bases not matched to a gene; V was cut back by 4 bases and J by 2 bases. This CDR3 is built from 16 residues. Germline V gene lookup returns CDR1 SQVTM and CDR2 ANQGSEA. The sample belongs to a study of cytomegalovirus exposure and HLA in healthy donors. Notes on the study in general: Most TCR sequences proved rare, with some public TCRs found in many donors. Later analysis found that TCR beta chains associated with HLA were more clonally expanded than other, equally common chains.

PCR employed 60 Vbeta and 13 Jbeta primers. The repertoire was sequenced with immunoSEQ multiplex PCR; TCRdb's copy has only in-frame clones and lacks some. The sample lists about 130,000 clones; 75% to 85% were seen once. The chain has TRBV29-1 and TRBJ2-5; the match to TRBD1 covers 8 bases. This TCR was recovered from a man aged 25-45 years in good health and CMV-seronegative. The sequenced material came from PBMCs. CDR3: CSVGGAGGHQQETQYF. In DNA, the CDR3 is TGCAGCGTTGGGGGGGCAGGGGGCCATCAACAAGAGACCCAGTACTTC.